These 26 T cell receptor beta chains came from one sample sequenced in a study of OX40 agonist ivuxolimab in advanced cancers. Some clones are missing from TCRdb's copy, which holds only in-frame ones; the method was immunoSEQ multiplex PCR. Of more than 55,000 clones in the sample, around 86% were seen once. Sequencing was performed on CD4+ or CD8+ T cells sorted from blood, taken in a trial of the OX40 agonist ivuxolimab. The receptor source for this set is an adult with an advanced solid tumor such as melanoma, head and neck, liver or kidney cancer.

There are a few counts of this clone. The chain employs TRBV7-9 and TRBJ1-1, with 8 bases fitting TRBD1. Germline loops: CDR1 SEHNR, CDR2 FQNEAQ (reference sequence). The V and J ends lost 5 bases and 8 bases, in that order; junction bases with no gene match: 13. The CDR3 extends over 15 amino acids. The CDR3 DNA follows: TGTGCCAGCAGCCCCACTCGTGGACAGGGTGGGGAAGCTTTCTTT. It codes for CASSPTRGQGGEAFF.

The gene calls are TRBV28 and TRBJ2-7; TRBD1 matches 12 bases. This CDR3 region has 16 residues. V shed 6 bases and J 4 bases; nucleotides not matched to a gene: 10. The germline V gene encodes CDR1 MDHEN and CDR2 SYDVKM. The CDR3 bases are TGTGCCAGCAGCCCTGGGGGGACAGGGGGCTTTTACGAGCAGTACTTC. Translated, it gives CASSPGGTGGFYEQYF.

The rearrangement links TRBV15 to TRBJ2-1; 10 nucleotides agree with TRBD2. The length of the CDR3 is 16 residues. The germline V gene encodes CDR1 LNHNV and CDR2 YYDKDF (reference sequence). Trimming at V came to 0 bases and at J to 6 bases, leaving 5 bases not matched to a gene. The CDR3 DNA is TGTGCCACCAGCAGAGATCGAGCGGGAGGGGCCAATGAGCAGTTCTTC. It specifies CATSRDRAGGANEQFF.

The chain employs TRBV5-1 and TRBJ2-3; the match to TRBD2 covers 12 bases. The CDR3 covers 14 residues. The V gene end was trimmed by 2 bases and the J gene end by 6 bases; junction bases not matched to a gene: 1. CDR1 is SGHRS and CDR2 is YFSETQ in the germline V gene. CDR3: CASSFGLAGDTQYF. The CDR3 bases are TGCGCCAGCAGCTTCGGACTAGCGGGGGATACGCAGTATTTT. Variable domain in full (rest from reference TRBV5-1 and TRBJ2-3): KAGVTQTPRYLIKTRGQQVTLSCSPISGHRSVSWYQQTPGQGLQFLFEYFSETQRNKGNFPGRFSGRQFSNSRSEMNVSTLELGDSALYLCASSFGLAGDTQYFGPGTRLTVL.

This clone was picked up one time. V usage is TRBV5-8 and J usage is TRBJ2-5; D unresolved. The germline V and J ends were trimmed by 4 bases and 1 base, with 8 bases remaining between them. The CDR3 is made up of 13 amino acids. The germline gives CDR1 SGHTS, CDR2 YDEGEE. DNA for the CDR3: TGTGCCAGCAGCCCGACAATCCAAGAGACCCAGTACTTC. Its protein is CASSPTIQETQYF.

This chain links TRBV6-6 with TRBJ2-7, with D possibly being TRBD2 (6 bases). Trimming removed 4 bases at V and 1 base at J, with 14 bases between. The CDR3 spans 15 residues. The germline gives CDR1 MNHNY, CDR2 SVGAGI (reference sequence). The chain's CDR3 is CASSLGLLNSYEQYF. Written as DNA, the CDR3 is TGTGCCAGCAGTTTAGGACTACTAAATTCCTACGAGCAGTACTTC.

The chain links TRBV29-1 to TRBJ1-1; weak D call: TRBD1 (5 bases). Germline-derived CDR1 and CDR2 are SQVTM and ANQGSEA. The CDR3 sequence is 11 residues long. V lost 2 bases and J lost 10, with 11 bases in between. CDR3 coding DNA: TGCAGCGTTGAAAATGAGGGGCGAGCTTTCTTT. Protein product: CSVENEGRAFF.

The chain uses TRBV5-1 and TRBJ2-2; TRBD1 matches at 8 bases. The CDR3 sequence is 15 residues long. V lost 4 bases to trimming and J lost 1 base; unmatched junction nucleotides: 3. Germline CDR1 and CDR2: SGHRS and YFSETQ. This CDR3 reads CASSGGTGNTGELFF. In nucleotides, the CDR3 is TGCGCCAGCAGCGGGGGGACAGGGAACACCGGGGAGCTGTTTTTT.

The V and J genes are TRBV7-3 and TRBJ2-2; 9 positions match TRBD2. CDR1 SGHTA and CDR2 FQGTGA come from the germline V gene. This CDR3 is built from 16 residues. The junction had 9 bases not matched to a gene; V was cut back by 5 bases and J by 5 bases. The CDR3 DNA reads TGTGCCAGCAGCATCGATAGCGGGAGTGGTACCGGGGAGCTGTTTTTT. Translation: CASSIDSGSGTGELFF. Complete variable domain (other parts from reference TRBV7-3 and TRBJ2-2): GAGVSQTPSNKVTEKGKYVELRCDPISGHTALYWYRQSLGQGPEFLIYFQGTGAADDSGLPNDRFFAVRPEGSVSTLKIQRTERGDSAVYLCASSIDSGSGTGELFFGEGSRLTVL.

V gene TRBV6-5 combines with J gene TRBJ1-2; 7 bases are a match to TRBD1. This CDR3 contains 15 residues. J lost 1 base, V lost 7 bases, and 9 bases had no gene match. Germline-derived CDR1 and CDR2 are MNHEY and SVGAGI. Here the CDR3 reads CASIGQGGNNYGYTF. The CDR3 DNA reads as TGTGCCAGCATTGGTCAGGGGGGAAATAACTATGGCTACACCTTC.

The chain uses TRBV2 and TRBJ2-5; TRBD2 matches 7 bases. V gave up 6 bases and J gave up 5 bases; unmatched junction bases: 6. The germline gives CDR1 SNHLY, CDR2 FYNNEI. This CDR3 contains 13 residues. The CDR3 sequence is CASSWVGRETQYF. In DNA, the CDR3 is TGTGCCAGCAGCTGGGTCGGGAGGGAGACCCAGTACTTC. Filled out from reference TRBV2 and TRBJ2-5, the complete variable domain reads EPEVTQTPSHQVTQMGQEVILRCVPISNHLYFYWYRQILGQKVEFLVSFYNNEISEKSEIFDDQFSVERPDGSNFTLKIRSTKLEDSAMYFCASSWVGRETQYFGPGTRLLVL.

The chain is built from TRBV10-3 and TRBJ2-3; 10 bases line up with TRBD2. Germline CDR1 and CDR2: ENHRY and SYGVKD. The CDR3 is 20 amino acids. Trimming at V came to 5 bases and at J to 3 bases, leaving 20 bases not matched to a gene. DNA of the CDR3: TGTGCCATCAGTCCCATACTAGCGGGAACCCCATATGATACGACAGATACGCAGTATTTT. Encoded protein: CAISPILAGTPYDTTDTQYF.

The chain is built from TRBV29-1 and TRBJ1-2, with 7 bases matching TRBD1. The CDR3 spans 12 residues. Germline V lookup: CDR1 SQVTM, CDR2 ANQGSEA. The junction had 5 bases not matched to a gene; V was cut back by 7 bases and J by 3 bases. Written as DNA, the CDR3 is TGCAGCGGGCGGCAGGGGGACTATGGCTACACCTTC. Translating it yields CSGRQGDYGYTF.

The rearrangement joins TRBV21-1 to TRBJ1-5; the table names TRBD1, a call not compared with the DNA. TRBV21-1 is annotated as a pseudogene. The CDR3 is 16 amino acids. The CDR3 nucleotides are TGTGCCAGCAGCAAAGGGGGGACAAATAGCAATCAGCCCCAGCATTTT. The encoded protein is CASSKGGTNSNQPQHF.

The chain recombines TRBV13 with TRBJ2-3; D is perhaps TRBD2 (8 bases). The V gene's germline CDR1 is PRHDT and CDR2 FYEKMQ (reference sequence). This CDR3 comprises 16 residues. Trimming left V 5 bases short and J 6 bases short, with 21 bases between. Here the CDR3 reads CASSLLSGEGGDTQYF. CDR3 bases: TGTGCCAGCAGCCTACTTAGCGGGGAAGGGGGCGATACGCAGTATTTT.

The CDR3 region has the DNA TGTGCCAGCAGTGTCTCGCGGGAGCCTGGCAATGAGCAGTTCTTC. Its translation is CASSVSREPGNEQFF. This sequence joins TRBV6-1 and TRBJ2-1; 7 bases are a match to TRBD2. Losses at the gene ends were 4 bases for V and 6 bases for J; bases not matched to a gene: 9. The CDR3 totals 15 residues. Germline CDR1 and CDR2: MNHNS and SASEGT.

J is TRBJ2-7 and V is TRBV18, with TRBD1 matching 9 bases. The CDR3 has 15 residues. V gave up 0 bases and J gave up 5 bases; unmatched junction bases: 5. Per the germline V gene, CDR1 is KGHSH and CDR2 is LQKENI. The CDR3 region has the DNA TGTGCCAGCTCACCACCGGGGGGACAGGGTAACGAGCAGTACTTC. Its translation is CASSPPGGQGNEQYF.

V usage is TRBV6-1 and J usage is TRBJ2-5, with 9 bases lining up with TRBD1. Germline V gene data show CDR1 as MNHNS and CDR2 as SASEGT. The CDR3 contains 12 residues. V was pared by 6 bases and J by 11 bases, with 7 bases of the junction left unmatched. The CDR3 protein is CASRKGDRAQYF. For the CDR3, the DNA is TGTGCCAGCAGGAAGGGGGACAGGGCTCAGTACTTC.

This rearrangement joins TRBV6-1 to TRBJ1-4; D possibly corresponds to TRBD1 (5 bases). V lost 3 bases and J lost 2, with 7 bases in between. The germline CDR1 and CDR2 sequences are MNHNS and SASEGT. The CDR3 spans 14 residues. The CDR3: CASSDAGTNEKLFF. In nucleotides, the CDR3 is TGTGCCAGCAGTGACGCAGGGACTAATGAAAAACTGTTTTTT.

The count of this clone is one. The V gene is TRBV5-1, the J gene TRBJ2-5, with 9 positions matching TRBD2. Trimming removed 3 bases from V and 2 bases from J; junction bases left unmatched: 2. The CDR3 sequence is 14 residues long. CDR1 is SGHRS, CDR2 YFSETQ, per germline. The CDR3 region is CASSSTSGQETQYF. CDR3 DNA: TGCGCCAGCAGCTCGACTAGCGGACAAGAGACCCAGTACTTC.

CDR3 nucleotide sequence: TGTGCCAGCAGCTTATCGGCTAGCGGGAACCACGAGCAGTACTTC. Its translation: CASSLSASGNHEQYF. The chain links TRBV11-3 to TRBJ2-7; 9 bases align to TRBD2. Losses at the gene ends were 2 bases for V and 5 bases for J; bases not matched to a gene: 7. CDR3 size: 15 residues. Per germline, CDR1 SGHNT and CDR2 YENEEA.

The CDR3 DNA sequence: TGTGCCAGCAGACGGACAGAATTCCAAGAGACCCAGTACTTC. Translating it yields CASRRTEFQETQYF. The chain couples TRBV6-5 to TRBJ2-5, with D possibly TRBD1 on 6 matching bases. V was pared by 6 bases and J by 1 base, with 12 bases between. The V gene's germline CDR1 is MNHEY and CDR2 SVGAGI. The CDR3 runs 14 residues.

The chain recombines TRBV5-1 with TRBJ2-1; 7 bases are a match to TRBD1. The V gene's germline CDR1 is SGHRS and CDR2 YFSETQ. The CDR3 totals 14 residues. Germline trimming cut 2 bases from V and 5 bases from J; bases unmatched to any gene: 4. The CDR3 DNA follows: TGCGCCAGCAGCTTACAGACAGGGAACAATGAGCAGTTCTTC. This translates into CASSLQTGNNEQFF.

CDR3 region: CASSPTSGGDTGELFF. DNA for the CDR3: TGTGCCAGCTCACCGACTAGCGGGGGTGACACCGGGGAGCTGTTTTTT. The chain employs TRBV18 and TRBJ2-2; 12 bases align to TRBD2. V lost 3 bases and J lost 3; bases outside the gene matches: 2. The CDR3 is 16 amino acids. CDR1 and CDR2 (germline): KGHSH, LQKENI.

V gene TRBV2 combines with J gene TRBJ2-5, with D possibly TRBD2 on 6 matching bases. V was shortened by 3 bases and J by 4 bases, with 12 bases between the two germline ends. The CDR3 covers 14 residues. CDR1 is SNHLY, CDR2 FYNNEI, per germline. In DNA, the CDR3 is TGTGCCAGCAGTGACGGGGGTGGGGGAGAGACCCAGTACTTC. This encodes CASSDGGGGETQYF.

This chain connects TRBV18 to TRBJ2-5; D gene unclear. The V gene's germline CDR1 is KGHSH and CDR2 LQKENI. The CDR3 loop spans 12 amino acids. Trimming stripped 5 bases from V and 7 bases from J, with 11 bases between. This CDR3 reads CASSSLVTTQYF. CDR3 in DNA: TGTGCCAGCTCATCGCTTGTGACGACCCAGTACTTC.